Described below is a single TCR beta chain sequence and its context. This sample was taken from a study of blood T cell repertoires in COVID-19. Turning to the study itself: Samples representing acute and convalescent COVID-19 were sourced from the United States, Italy and Spain. From T cells, B-cell-depleted T cells, or PBMCs came the material, which was cDNA or gDNA.

Enrollees, about 18 to 89 years old, lived in some 24 US areas. Participants had their cohort set by participant-reported clinical history. Clones were sequenced by immunoSEQ multiplex PCR, and TCRdb holds only the in-frame ones, with some missing. This sample carries some 200,000 clones, 85% to 90% of them seen once, and the ten largest clones take under 3.5%. Germline assignment: CDR1 GTSNPN and CDR2 SVGIG (reference sequence). The CDR3 consists of 16 residues. Trimming removed 5 bases at V and 5 bases at J, with 19 bases between. The rearrangement links TRBV30 to TRBJ1-6; possible D gene TRBD1, 5 bases. The sequence was obtained from a woman aged 18-35 years in a cohort exposed to, infected with or recovered from COVID-19 (not recorded which). What was sequenced was PBMCs or T cells enriched from blood (not recorded which). CDR3 nucleotide sequence: TGTGCCTGGGCGTGGGGGGGGAAGGAACATAATTCACCCCTCCACTTT. Translation gives CAWAWGGKEHNSPLHF.